This passage covers 10 T cell receptor beta chains from one sample sequenced in a study of OX40 agonist ivuxolimab in advanced cancers. Assay: immunoSEQ multiplex PCR; the TCRdb copy retains only in-frame clones and omits some. The profile shows around 64,000 clones, 87% of them singletons. Sequences were derived from CD4+ or CD8+ T cells sorted from blood, sampled in a trial of the OX40 agonist ivuxolimab. These receptors were taken from an adult with an advanced solid tumor such as melanoma, head and neck, liver or kidney cancer.

This chain uses TRBV28 with TRBJ1-2; no definite D call. The germline V and J ends were trimmed by 8 bases and 5 bases, with 15 bases remaining between them. CDR3 length: 13 residues. Germline lookup yields CDR1 MDHEN and CDR2 SYDVKM. As DNA, the CDR3 is TGTGCCAGCTTTCGGACGGATTATTATGGCTACACCTTC. It specifies CASFRTDYYGYTF.

This clone has only a few counts. The chain links TRBV18 to TRBJ1-5, with D possibly TRBD1 on 6 matching bases. The CDR3 extends over 15 amino acids. Germline lookup yields CDR1 KGHSH and CDR2 LQKENI. V was shortened by 2 bases and J by 5 bases, with 13 bases between the two germline ends. Written as DNA, the CDR3 is TGTGCCAGCTCACCAACAACAGGGACCTATCAGCCCCAGCATTTT. Translation gives CASSPTTGTYQPQHF.

This chain uses TRBV19 with TRBJ2-7; 14 nucleotides line up with TRBD2. CDR1 LNHDA and CDR2 SQIVND come from the germline V gene (reference sequence). The junction had 2 bases not matched to a gene; V was cut back by 1 base and J by 3 bases. CDR3 length: 16 amino acids. The CDR3 sequence is CASSIAGTSGSYEQYF. The CDR3 nucleotides read TGTGCCAGTAGTATAGCCGGGACTAGCGGGAGCTACGAGCAGTACTTC.

The chain joins TRBV30 to TRBJ1-1; 7 bases line up with TRBD1. The length of the CDR3 is 13 residues. In germline, CDR1 is GTSNPN, CDR2 SVGIG (reference sequence). V gave up 5 bases and J gave up 4 bases; unmatched junction bases: 7. CDR3 in amino acids: CAWDRVSGTEAFF. In DNA, the CDR3 is TGTGCCTGGGACAGGGTGAGCGGCACTGAAGCTTTCTTT.

The chain is built from TRBV9 and TRBJ2-2; D tentatively fits TRBD1 or TRBD2 (5 bases each). The CDR3 runs to 16 residues. CDR1 and CDR2 (germline): SGDLS, YYNGEE. V was shortened by 4 bases and J by 8 bases, with 21 bases between the two germline ends. CDR3 amino acids: CASSPGSPGRQGELFF. As DNA, the CDR3 is TGTGCCAGCAGCCCAGGTTCCCCGGGACGGCAAGGGGAGCTGTTTTTT.

V usage is TRBV5-1 and J usage is TRBJ1-1; TRBD1 is a possible D gene (5 bases). Germline assignment: CDR1 SGHRS and CDR2 YFSETQ. Trimming took 0 bases from V and 1 from J, leaving 13 bases between them. The length of the CDR3 is 16 residues. CDR3: CASSLGQGVGNTEAFF. In DNA form, the CDR3 reads TGCGCCAGCAGCTTGGGTCAGGGTGTAGGGAACACTGAAGCTTTCTTT.

This chain's CDR3 is CASSFQGVTNEKLFF. In nucleotides, the CDR3 is TGTGCCAGCAGTTTCCAGGGGGTAACTAATGAAAAACTGTTTTTT. The rearrangement joins TRBV7-2 to TRBJ1-4; TRBD1 agrees at 7 bases. CDR1 is SGHTA, CDR2 FQGNSA, per germline. The CDR3 has 15 amino acids. V was pared by 6 bases and J by 1 base, with 5 bases of the junction left unmatched.

J is TRBJ2-7 and V is TRBV30, with 7 bases that match TRBD2. The germline gives CDR1 GTSNPN, CDR2 SVGIG (reference sequence). The ends lost 1 base at V and 6 bases at J; junction bases unmatched: 6. CDR3 size: 13 residues. CDR3 loop: CAWSEAGRGEQYF. The CDR3 DNA reads TGTGCCTGGAGTGAGGCAGGGAGGGGCGAGCAGTACTTC.

The chain joins TRBV2 to TRBJ1-4, with 7 nucleotides matching TRBD1. Germline CDR1 SNHLY, CDR2 FYNNEI. V shed 4 bases, J shed 0 bases, and the junction held 5 bases outside the gene matches. This CDR3 is 16 amino acids long. The chain's CDR3 is CASSASGTATNEKLFF. DNA of the CDR3: TGTGCCAGCAGTGCCTCCGGGACAGCAACTAATGAAAAACTGTTTTTT.

The chain recombines TRBV5-1 with TRBJ2-2; 8 bases align to TRBD1. The CDR3 has 14 amino acids. Per the germline V gene, CDR1 is SGHRS and CDR2 is YFSETQ. J gave up 2 bases and V 7 bases, and 4 bases lay outside the gene matches. CDR3 loop: CASLPGGNTGELFF. The CDR3 nucleotides are TGCGCCAGCCTCCCAGGGGGCAACACCGGGGAGCTGTTTTTT.